This record looks at one T cell receptor beta chain sequence and its context. The data were obtained in a study of T cell repertoires in cytomegalovirus infection. The CDR3 sequence is 18 residues long. The ends lost 5 bases at V and 3 bases at J; junction bases unmatched: 7. Each CDR3 protein gets one entry after TCRdb re-called the reads with MiXCR. The sample has 450,000 to 550,000 distinct CDR3 sequences; approximately 15% are singletons. Sequenced sample: CD8+ T cells from PBMCs. The source of this sequence is a human donor in good health (CMV status not recorded). Some clones in this sample may be carry-over from other donors' samples. J is TRBJ2-2 and V is TRBV12-3 or TRBV12-4; 15 nucleotides agree with TRBD2. CDR3 bases: TGTGCCAGCAGTGCCGGACTAGCGGGAGGGCCGCACACCGGGGAGCTGTTTTTT. As protein: CASSAGLAGGPHTGELFF.